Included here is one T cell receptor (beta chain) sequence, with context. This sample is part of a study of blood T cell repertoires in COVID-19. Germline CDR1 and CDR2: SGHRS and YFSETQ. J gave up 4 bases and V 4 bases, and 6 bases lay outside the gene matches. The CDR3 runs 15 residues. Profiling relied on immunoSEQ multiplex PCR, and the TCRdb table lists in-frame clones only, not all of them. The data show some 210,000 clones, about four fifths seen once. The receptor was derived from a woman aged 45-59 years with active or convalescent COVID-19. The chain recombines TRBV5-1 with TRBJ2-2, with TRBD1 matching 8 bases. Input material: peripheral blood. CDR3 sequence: CASSGDRGGTGELFF. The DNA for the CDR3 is TGCGCCAGCAGCGGAGACAGGGGTGGCACCGGGGAGCTGTTTTTT.